One sample yielded the 24 T cell receptor beta chains listed below, sequenced in a study of cytomegalovirus exposure and HLA in healthy donors. The PCR used 60 Vbeta and 13 Jbeta primers. Profiled with immunoSEQ multiplex PCR; TCRdb holds only in-frame clones, not every one. The sample consists of approximately 150,000 clones, around 80% of them appearing once. Input material: PBMCs. The receptor source for this set is a man between 18 and 29 years old in good health and CMV-seronegative.

This chain joins TRBV5-4 and TRBJ2-5; a possible D gene is TRBD2 (7 bases). The CDR3 is 15 residues long. V shed 3 bases and J shed 5 bases, with 17 bases lying between them. In germline, CDR1 is SGHNT, CDR2 YYREEE (reference sequence). CDR3 region: CASSSSGGPGETQYF. In DNA, the CDR3 is TGTGCCAGCAGCTCCTCGGGGGGCCCAGGGGAGACCCAGTACTTC. The complete variable domain, with remaining parts taken from reference TRBV5-4 and TRBJ2-5, reads ETGVTQSPTHLIKTRGQQVTLRCSSQSGHNTVSWYQQALGQGPQFIFQYYREEENGRGNFPPRFSGLQFPNYSSELNVNALELDDSALYLCASSSSGGPGETQYFGPGTRLLVL.

CDR3: CASYRGGELFF. CDR3 DNA sequence: TGTGCCTCGTACAGGGGAGGGGAGCTGTTTTTT. V gene TRBV7-9 combines with J gene TRBJ2-2; 7 bases align to TRBD1. This CDR3 region has 11 residues. Per germline, CDR1 SEHNR and CDR2 FQNEAQ (reference sequence). The V gene end was trimmed by 11 bases and the J gene end by 8 bases; junction bases not matched to a gene: 5.

The sample holds a few counts of this clone. V and J are TRBV29-1 and TRBJ1-1; D is possibly TRBD1 (5 bases). This CDR3 is built from 14 residues. CDR1 and CDR2 from the germline V gene are SQVTM and ANQGSEA. The ends were cut back, 3 bases at V and 1 base at J, with 12 bases in the middle. CDR3 nucleotide sequence: TGCAGCGTTGATGTGGCAGGGCAGAACACTGAAGCTTTCTTT. Translated: CSVDVAGQNTEAFF.

This chain links TRBV6-5 with TRBJ2-5, with a tentative D call TRBD2 (6 bases). The ends were cut back, 0 bases at V and 5 bases at J, with 13 bases in the middle. CDR1 and CDR2 (germline): MNHEY, SVGAGI. The length of the CDR3 is 15 residues. CDR3 in DNA: TGTGCCAGCAGTTACTCATGGGGACTCCAGGAGACCCAGTACTTC. The encoded protein is CASSYSWGLQETQYF.

V usage is TRBV7-9 and J usage is TRBJ2-2, with 7 positions matching TRBD1. Germline V gives CDR1 SEHNR, CDR2 FQNEAQ (reference sequence). CDR3 length equals 14 residues. Germline trimming cut 4 bases from V and 5 bases from J; bases unmatched to any gene: 4. The CDR3 region has the DNA TGTGCCAGCAGCTCAGACAGGGTGACCGGGGAGCTGTTTTTT. Translating gives CASSSDRVTGELFF.

A single count supports this clone. The J gene is TRBJ1-5, the V gene TRBV5-1; the D is unclear. CDR3 length: 15 residues. Germline V gene sequence: CDR1 SGHRS, CDR2 YFSETQ. Trimming pared 0 bases from V and 4 bases from J, leaving 11 bases between. CDR3 coding DNA: TGCGCCAGCAGCTTGGCCGGGCGGGGAAATCAGCCCCAGCATTTT. It is translated as CASSLAGRGNQPQHF. Full variable domain (outside the CDR3, taken from reference TRBV5-1 and TRBJ1-5): KAGVTQTPRYLIKTRGQQVTLSCSPISGHRSVSWYQQTPGQGLQFLFEYFSETQRNKGNFPGRFSGRQFSNSRSEMNVSTLELGDSALYLCASSLAGRGNQPQHFGDGTRLSIL.

The chain joins TRBV7-8 to TRBJ1-5; D is unclear. V lost 5 bases, J lost 7 bases, and 9 bases lay in between. Germline V gives CDR1 SGHVS, CDR2 FQNEAQ. The CDR3 spans 12 residues. The CDR3 region has the DNA TGTGCCAGCAGCGGGCGTGGACAGCCCCAGCATTTT. It encodes CASSGRGQPQHF. The complete variable domain, with remaining parts taken from reference TRBV7-8 and TRBJ1-5, reads GAGVSQSPRYKVAKRGQDVALRCDPISGHVSLFWYQQALGQGPEFLTYFQNEAQLDKSGLPSDRFFAERPEGSVSTLKIQRTQQEDSAVYLCASSGRGQPQHFGDGTRLSIL.

The chain couples TRBV19 to TRBJ2-1, with D possibly matching TRBD1 (6 bases). The CDR3 runs 15 residues. V lost 6 bases to trimming and J lost 6 bases, with 18 bases between them. CDR1 and CDR2 (germline): LNHDA, SQIVND (reference sequence). CDR3 coding DNA: TGTGCCAGTAGCTCCGGGACACGGGCATCCAATGAGCAGTTCTTC. Protein sequence: CASSSGTRASNEQFF.

The gene calls are TRBV2 and TRBJ2-3, with D maybe TRBD2 (7 bases). From germline, CDR1 is SNHLY and CDR2 FYNNEI. V shed 6 bases and J shed 4 bases, with 11 bases lying between them. The CDR3 is made up of 13 amino acids. The DNA for the CDR3 is TGTGCCAGCAGAGGGGAGGGGGCAGATACGCAGTATTTT. Protein: CASRGEGADTQYF.

This clone was found a few times. A much larger clone lies a single base off, so this may be a read error. Other DNA sequences in this sample translate to the same CDR3. This chain uses TRBV5-1 with TRBJ2-7; D possibly corresponds to TRBD1 (5 bases). This CDR3 comprises 13 residues. Between the trimmed V and J ends, which lost 0 bases and 3 bases, there was a span of 7 bases. The germline V gene has CDR1 SGHRS and CDR2 YFSETQ. CDR3: CASSLAGFYEQYF. The CDR3 DNA reads as TGCGCCAGCAGCTTGGCAGGGTTCTACGAGCAGTACTTC.

This sequence joins TRBV6-5 and TRBJ2-7, with TRBD2 identical over 14 bases. With V trimmed by 6 bases and J by 7 bases, 8 bases remained unmatched. CDR1 is MNHEY, CDR2 SVGAGI, per germline. The CDR3 covers 15 residues. CDR3 region: CASREGLAGAREQYF. The CDR3, as DNA: TGTGCCAGCAGGGAGGGACTAGCGGGAGCTCGAGAGCAGTACTTC.

The CDR3 DNA is TGCGCCAGCAGCCAGGACCGGGACAGGGGGCACGAGCAGTACTTC. It is translated as CASSQDRDRGHEQYF. The genes are TRBV4-3 and TRBJ2-7, with 12 bases lining up with TRBD1. The CDR3 loop spans 15 amino acids. Germline V gene sequence: CDR1 LGHNA, CDR2 YSLEER. Trimming took 3 bases from V and 5 from J; bases not matched to a gene: 5.

Written as DNA, the CDR3 is TGTGCCAGCAGCCAAGTGCTGGAGACTAGCGGGAGGGGGTACAATGAGCAGTTCTTC. It encodes CASSQVLETSGRGYNEQFF. The V and J genes are TRBV14 and TRBJ2-1; 14 bases map to TRBD2. This CDR3 region has 19 residues. CDR1 SGHDN and CDR2 FVKESK come from the germline V gene. With V trimmed by 1 base and J by 4 bases, 9 bases remained unmatched.

This clone occurred a few times. The chain is built from TRBV28 and TRBJ1-4; weak D call: TRBD1 (5 bases). This CDR3 comprises 12 residues. V lost 6 bases and J 12 bases, leaving 14 bases between the germline ends. Germline lookup yields CDR1 MDHEN and CDR2 SYDVKM. CDR3: CASSPRRDQLFF. DNA of the CDR3: TGTGCCAGCAGCCCGAGGAGGGACCAACTGTTTTTT.

This chain uses TRBV19 with TRBJ2-6, with D maybe TRBD2 (5 bases). V gave up 7 bases and J gave up 7 bases, with 17 bases separating them. CDR1 LNHDA and CDR2 SQIVND come from the germline V gene (reference sequence). This CDR3 spans 15 amino acids. In DNA, the CDR3 is TGTGCCAGTAAGGATACGGGATCCGGTGCCAACGTCCTGACTTTC. Protein product: CASKDTGSGANVLTF.

With respect to this clone: The junction does not match germline at one end; this may be a read error. This chain connects TRBV28 to TRBJ2-5; D is perhaps TRBD1 (6 bases). This CDR3 contains 12 residues. Per the germline V gene, CDR1 is MDHEN and CDR2 is SYDVKM. CDR3 in DNA: TGTGCCAGCAGCTCCCTGGGGCAGGGGCCCAACTTC. It encodes CASSSLGQGPNF.

There are a few counts of this clone. The chain couples TRBV4-1 to TRBJ1-4, with D uncertain. With 3 bases removed from V and 5 bases from J, the gap between germline ends came to 19 bases. From germline, CDR1 is MGHRA and CDR2 YSYEKL. This CDR3 comprises 17 residues. CDR3 nucleotides: TGCGCCAGCAGCCATCCAAAGGAAAGGGCGGGGAATGAAAAACTGTTTTTT. Its protein product is CASSHPKERAGNEKLFF.

This rearrangement joins TRBV7-2 to TRBJ2-7, with 7 nucleotides matching TRBD2. Germline assignment: CDR1 SGHTA and CDR2 FQGNSA. V lost 5 bases, J lost 6 bases, and 7 bases stayed unmatched. This CDR3 has 13 residues. In nucleotides, the CDR3 is TGTGCCAGCAGCACGCTTCCGGGGGGCGAGCAGTACTTC. This codes for CASSTLPGGEQYF.

J is TRBJ2-7 and V is TRBV5-1; possibly TRBD2 for D (6 bases). Germline loops: CDR1 SGHRS, CDR2 YFSETQ. V lost 4 bases and J 2 bases, leaving 13 bases between the germline ends. This CDR3 has 14 residues. The CDR3 DNA reads TGCGCCAGCAGCCCTAGAGGAGGGGCCTACGAGCAGTACTTC. The encoded protein is CASSPRGGAYEQYF. Full variable domain (remainder filled in from reference TRBV5-1 and TRBJ2-7): KAGVTQTPRYLIKTRGQQVTLSCSPISGHRSVSWYQQTPGQGLQFLFEYFSETQRNKGNFPGRFSGRQFSNSRSEMNVSTLELGDSALYLCASSPRGGAYEQYFGPGTRLTVT.

CDR3 protein: CASSPSSYEQYF. The CDR3 DNA sequence: TGTGCCAGCAGCCCGAGCTCCTACGAGCAGTACTTC. The V call is TRBV14, the J call TRBJ2-7; D unresolved. The V gene lost 4 bases and the J gene lost 0 bases, with 4 bases spanning the gap. The CDR3 totals 12 residues. Germline CDR1 SGHDN, CDR2 FVKESK.

V usage is TRBV27 and J usage is TRBJ1-2; 9 bases agree with TRBD1. Trimming at V came to 5 bases and at J to 7 bases, leaving 8 bases not matched to a gene. Germline V gene sequence: CDR1 MNHEY, CDR2 SMNVEV (reference sequence). The CDR3 contains 14 residues. CDR3 bases: TGTGCCAGCAGTCCCCGGGACAGGGAGGTTGGCTACACCTTC. Translation gives CASSPRDREVGYTF.

This chain joins TRBV28 and TRBJ1-2; no firm D call. In germline, CDR1 is MDHEN, CDR2 SYDVKM. This CDR3 contains 14 residues. Trimming stripped 4 bases from V and 0 bases from J, with 9 bases between. CDR3 sequence (DNA): TGTGCCAGCAGTTGGTCACGGGCTAACTATGGCTACACCTTC. It yields the protein CASSWSRANYGYTF.

V gene TRBV6-6 combines with J gene TRBJ2-4; 11 positions agree with TRBD1. In germline, CDR1 is MNHNY, CDR2 SVGAGI (reference sequence). The CDR3 is 15 amino acids. J was trimmed by 4 bases and V by 2 bases; bases with no gene match: 1. For the CDR3, the DNA is TGTGCCAGCAGTTACGGACAGGGGGCTAAAAACATTCAGTACTTC. Translation: CASSYGQGAKNIQYF.

V gene TRBV15 combines with J gene TRBJ2-5; D possibly corresponds to TRBD2 (5 bases). The DNA end is a closer match to TRBJ2-7, so the J assignment may be wrong. The CDR3 extends over 14 amino acids. The germline CDR1 and CDR2 sequences are LNHNV and YYDKDF (reference sequence). CDR3 region: CATSVSLGYDEQYF. CDR3 bases: TGTGCCACCAGCGTGTCACTAGGGTACGACGAGCAGTACTTC.